One and the same sample provided the 5 T cell receptor beta chains below, sequenced in a study of Ad26.COV2.S vaccination and SARS-CoV-2 variants. Treatment defined: 19 received Ad26.COV2.S at low or high dose, single or two shots; about five received placebo; per-sample allocation not given. Day 63 following the first vaccine or placebo injection was when the samples were taken. Method: immunoSEQ multiplex PCR; TCRdb's copy keeps in-frame clones and lacks some. The data show about 400,000 clones, around 93% seen once. This specimen was peripheral blood, taken in a trial of Ad26.COV2.S vaccine versus placebo. The receptors were sampled from a person aged 18 to 65 who received the Ad26.COV2.S COVID-19 vaccine or a placebo.

J is TRBJ2-1 and V is TRBV9; 9 bases fit TRBD1. The CDR3 loop spans 14 amino acids. Germline V gives CDR1 SGDLS, CDR2 YYNGEE. V lost 3 bases to trimming and J lost 10 bases; unmatched junction nucleotides: 8. CDR3 sequence: CASSAKGQGREQFF. The CDR3 DNA follows: TGTGCCAGCAGCGCAAAGGGACAGGGCCGGGAGCAGTTCTTC.

This clone was seen just once. The chain joins TRBV2 to TRBJ1-3; 11 bases line up with TRBD1. V dropped 7 bases and J dropped 2; count of bases not matched to a gene: 1. Germline V gene lookup returns CDR1 SNHLY and CDR2 FYNNEI. The CDR3 covers 14 residues. CDR3: CASKGQGAGNTIYF. The CDR3 DNA sequence: TGTGCCAGCAAGGGACAGGGGGCTGGAAACACCATATATTTT.

This clone has only a few counts. V and J are TRBV19 and TRBJ1-5; a possible D gene is TRBD1 (5 bases). Trimming removed 4 bases from V and 7 bases from J, with 11 bases in between. This CDR3 is built from 13 residues. In germline, CDR1 is LNHDA, CDR2 SQIVND (reference sequence). CDR3 sequence (DNA): TGTGCCAGTAGTACAGGGTCGAACCAGCCCCAGCATTTT. This gives the protein CASSTGSNQPQHF. Full variable domain (outside the CDR3, taken from reference TRBV19 and TRBJ1-5): DGGITQSPKYLFRKEGQNVTLSCEQNLNHDAMYWYRQDPGQGLRLIYYSQIVNDFQKGDIAEGYSVSREKKESFPLTVTSAQKNPTAFYLCASSTGSNQPQHFGDGTRLSIL.

This clone was seen only once. The chain is built from TRBV19 and TRBJ2-1; no firm D call. The V gene's germline CDR1 is LNHDA and CDR2 SQIVND (reference sequence). This CDR3 is 17 amino acids long. Trimming took off 0 bases at V and 5 bases at J, with 17 bases between the two ends. CDR3 nucleotides: TGTGCCAGTAGTATAGATACGGCTTCCTACCGGGACAATGAGCAGTTCTTC. Amino acids: CASSIDTASYRDNEQFF.

V usage is TRBV18 and J usage is TRBJ1-2; 7 bases are a match to TRBD1. This CDR3 has 15 residues. Trimming took 5 bases from V and 2 from J; bases not matched to a gene: 8. Germline CDR1 KGHSH, CDR2 LQKENI. CDR3 nucleotides: TGTGCCAGCTCAACGGCCTCGACAGGGAACTATGGCTACACCTTC. As protein: CASSTASTGNYGYTF.